This is a list of T cell receptor beta chains from one sample in a study of CD8 T cells in Susac syndrome. MiXCR was run by TCRdb on the immunoSEQ multiplex PCR reads, yielding one entry per CDR3 protein. The sample lists 110,000 or so distinct CDR3 sequences, just under 95% occurring once. The sequenced sample was CD4+ T cells from PBMCs. These receptors all come from a human donor with multiple sclerosis. Each CDR3 is given with its conserved first and last residue. The D gene is left open where the match is weak. Only part of the rows carry a size: once, few, many, or a class if the clone is expanded.

J gene: TRBJ1-6; V gene: TRBV23-1; CDR3 length: 15; clone size: .; D gene: .; CDR3 DNA: TGCGCCAGCAGTCAAGCCGGTTACACCAGATCACCCCTCCACTTT; CDR3 protein: CASSQAGYTRSPLHF
J gene: TRBJ2-5; V gene: TRBV5-4; CDR3 length: 14; clone size: .; D gene: TRBD1; CDR3 DNA: TGTGCCAGCAGCACCGGGACAGGACAAGAGACCCAGTACTTC; CDR3 protein: CASSTGTGQETQYF
J gene: TRBJ1-1; V gene: TRBV7-9; CDR3 length: 16; clone size: .; D gene: .; CDR3 DNA: TGTGCCAGCAGTCCTGGGCCGCAGGGGCTTAACACTGAAGCTTTCTTT; CDR3 protein: CASSPGPQGLNTEAFF
J gene: TRBJ1-1; V gene: TRBV29-1; CDR3 length: 13; clone size: .; D gene: .; CDR3 DNA: TGCAGCGCGACGAAGGCCGGGGACACTGAAGCTTTCTTT; CDR3 protein: CSATKAGDTEAFF
J gene: TRBJ1-2; V gene: TRBV3-1; CDR3 length: 12; clone size: .; D gene: .; CDR3 DNA: TGTGCCAGCAGCCAAGATTCACGTGGCTACACCTTC; CDR3 protein: CASSQDSRGYTF
J gene: TRBJ2-7; V gene: TRBV6-6; CDR3 length: 13; clone size: .; D gene: .; CDR3 DNA: TGTGCCAGCACCACAGGGTTGGGTGGCGAGCAGTACTTC; CDR3 protein: CASTTGLGGEQYF
J gene: TRBJ2-1; V gene: TRBV12-5; CDR3 length: 13; clone size: .; D gene: .; CDR3 DNA: TGTGCTAGTGGTTTGGCCCCATTAGGTGAGCAGTTCTTC; CDR3 protein: CASGLAPLGEQFF
J gene: TRBJ1-6; V gene: TRBV7-2; CDR3 length: 15; clone size: .; D gene: .; CDR3 DNA: TGTGCCAGCAGCTCTTTAGGGACTGAAAATTCACCCCTCCACTTT; CDR3 protein: CASSSLGTENSPLHF
J gene: TRBJ2-2; V gene: TRBV5-4; CDR3 length: 15; clone size: .; D gene: TRBD2; CDR3 DNA: TGTGCCAGCAGCCGGACTAGCGGGGGTCCCGGGGAGCTGTTTTTT; CDR3 protein: CASSRTSGGPGELFF
J gene: TRBJ1-5; V gene: TRBV5-4; CDR3 length: 14; clone size: .; D gene: TRBD1; CDR3 DNA: TGTGCCAGCAGCTACAGGGGCTCGGCTCAGCCCCAGCATTTT; CDR3 protein: CASSYRGSAQPQHF
J gene: TRBJ2-5; V gene: TRBV20-1; CDR3 length: 14; clone size: .; D gene: TRBD1; CDR3 DNA: TGCAGTGCACTGGACAGGGGGCAGGAGGAGACCCAGTACTTC; CDR3 protein: CSALDRGQEETQYF
J gene: TRBJ2-3; V gene: TRBV6-1; CDR3 length: 14; clone size: once; D gene: .; CDR3 DNA: TGTGCCAGCAGCGAGGGACTTCTCAGCGATACGCAGTATTTT; CDR3 protein: CASSEGLLSDTQYF
J gene: TRBJ1-2; V gene: TRBV7-2; CDR3 length: 13; clone size: .; D gene: TRBD1; CDR3 DNA: TGTGCCAGCAGCCCCCCGGGACAGCGTGGCTACACCTTC; CDR3 protein: CASSPPGQRGYTF
J gene: TRBJ2-1; V gene: TRBV20-1; CDR3 length: 13; clone size: .; D gene: .; CDR3 DNA: TGCAGTGCTAGAGATTGGCTTGGGAGTGAGCAGTTCTTC; CDR3 protein: CSARDWLGSEQFF
J gene: TRBJ2-6; V gene: TRBV5-1; CDR3 length: 18; clone size: once; D gene: .; CDR3 DNA: TGCGCCAGCAGCTTGACTGGGACAACTAGCTCTGGGGCCAACGTCCTGACTTTC; CDR3 protein: CASSLTGTTSSGANVLTF
J gene: TRBJ2-7; V gene: TRBV11-1; CDR3 length: 15; clone size: .; D gene: .; CDR3 DNA: TGTGCCAGCAGCCACTTAGGGGAGAGCTCCTACGAGCAGTACTTC; CDR3 protein: CASSHLGESSYEQYF
J gene: TRBJ1-5; V gene: TRBV29-1; CDR3 length: 13; clone size: .; D gene: .; CDR3 DNA: TGCAGCGTTGTCCATGATTACAATCAGCCCCAGCATTTT; CDR3 protein: CSVVHDYNQPQHF
J gene: TRBJ1-3; V gene: TRBV27; CDR3 length: 15; clone size: .; D gene: .; CDR3 DNA: TGTGCCAGCAGTACACTGGCCGTGGGAGGAAACACCATATATTTT; CDR3 protein: CASSTLAVGGNTIYF
J gene: TRBJ2-7; V gene: TRBV28; CDR3 length: 14; clone size: .; D gene: .; CDR3 DNA: TGTGCCAGCAGTTTGCACCTCAGCGGGCGCGAGCAGTACTTC; CDR3 protein: CASSLHLSGREQYF
J gene: TRBJ2-5; V gene: TRBV20-1; CDR3 length: 16; clone size: .; D gene: TRBD1; CDR3 DNA: TGCAGTGCTAGGGTCCGGGACAGGGAGTACCAAGAGACCCAGTACTTC; CDR3 protein: CSARVRDREYQETQYF
J gene: TRBJ1-2; V gene: TRBV19; CDR3 length: 14; clone size: .; D gene: .; CDR3 DNA: TGTGCCAGTAGTCCTAACGGAGAAAACTATGGCTACACCTTC; CDR3 protein: CASSPNGENYGYTF
J gene: TRBJ1-1; V gene: TRBV6-2/TRBV6-3; CDR3 length: 13; clone size: .; D gene: .; CDR3 DNA: TGTGCCAGCAGTTACTGGGGCGTCGGTGAAGCTTTCTTT; CDR3 protein: CASSYWGVGEAFF
J gene: TRBJ1-2; V gene: TRBV7-9; CDR3 length: 17; clone size: .; D gene: TRBD1; CDR3 DNA: TGTGCCAGCAGTCTCACCGGGACAGGGGTCTCCTACTATGGCTACACCTTC; CDR3 protein: CASSLTGTGVSYYGYTF
J gene: TRBJ1-2; V gene: TRBV24-1; CDR3 length: 12; clone size: once; D gene: .; CDR3 DNA: TGTGCCACCAGTGCCCCGGGACGTGGCTACACCTTC; CDR3 protein: CATSAPGRGYTF
J gene: TRBJ2-2; V gene: TRBV6-1; CDR3 length: 13; clone size: few; D gene: .; CDR3 DNA: TGTGCCAGCCGACAGGTAGTCACCGGGGAGCTGTTTTTT; CDR3 protein: CASRQVVTGELFF
J gene: TRBJ1-5; V gene: TRBV19; CDR3 length: 15; clone size: .; D gene: .; CDR3 DNA: TGTGCCAGTAGTATTGTAGGGTCTGCAAATCAGCCCCAGCATTTT; CDR3 protein: CASSIVGSANQPQHF
J gene: TRBJ1-2; V gene: TRBV3-1; CDR3 length: 15; clone size: .; D gene: TRBD1; CDR3 DNA: TGTGCCAGCAGCCCCTCTAGGGACAGCGGATATGGCTACACCTTC; CDR3 protein: CASSPSRDSGYGYTF